A selection of T cell receptor beta chains follows, all from one sample in a study of beta chain features in type 1 diabetes. TCRdb's table, derived via immunoSEQ multiplex PCR, lists solely in-frame clones and lacks some. Of around 340,000 clones listed, around 9.7% are singletons. Material for sequencing was central memory CD4+ T cells from blood. These TCRs come from a man under 40 with type 1 diabetes. Both conserved end residues are part of each CDR3. Fields, in order: D gene, clone size, V gene, J gene, CDR3 DNA, CDR3 protein. A D gene is named only where the DNA matches it firmly. Size is stated for part of the rows, as once, few or many counts, or as a class when the clone is expanded.

>NA|few|TRBV6-6|TRBJ1-5
TGTGCCAGCAGTTACGGGGGTAGTCAGCCCCAGCATTTT
CASSYGGSQPQHF
>TRBD1|NA|TRBV30|TRBJ1-2
TGTGCCTGGAGTTTAGGGGGCGCGGGCTATGGCTACACCTTC
CAWSLGGAGYGYTF
>NA|few|TRBV27|TRBJ1-2
TGTGCCAGCAGTTTCATGGACAGCAACTATGGCTACACCTTC
CASSFMDSNYGYTF
>NA|NA|TRBV6-5|TRBJ2-3
TGTGCCAGCAGTGAAAGGCGGTACACAGATACGCAGTATTTT
CASSERRYTDTQYF
>NA|few|TRBV5-1|TRBJ2-2
TGCGCCAGCAGTGATGGCGGGGAGCTGTTTTTT
CASSDGGELFF
>NA|NA|TRBV5-1|TRBJ1-1
TGCGCCAGCAGCTCGGGGCTGAACACTGAAGCTTTCTTT
CASSSGLNTEAFF
>TRBD2|NA|TRBV2|TRBJ2-3
TGTGCCAGCAGTACGCGACTAGCGGGGGACCGGGATACGCAGTATTTT
CASSTRLAGDRDTQYF
>NA|NA|TRBV30|TRBJ1-2
TGTGCCTGGAGTGCGGGAATCCGCTATGGCTACACCTTC
CAWSAGIRYGYTF
>NA|NA|TRBV2|TRBJ1-5
TGTGCCAGCAGCGCAATGCACGAAAATCAGCCCCAGCATTTT
CASSAMHENQPQHF
>NA|few|TRBV11-2|TRBJ2-3
TGTGCCAGCAGCTCGAGACAGGGCACAGATACGCAGTATTTT
CASSSRQGTDTQYF
>NA|NA|TRBV7-8|TRBJ2-7
TGTGCCAGCACCTACGATCCTGCAGGACCTTCGTCCTACGAGCAGTACTTC
CASTYDPAGPSSYEQYF
>TRBD1|few|TRBV9|TRBJ2-3
TGTGCCAGCAGCGTAGCTTCGGGACAGGGTTTTTCTAGCACAGATACGCAGTATTTT
CASSVASGQGFSSTDTQYF
>TRBD1|NA|TRBV30|TRBJ1-6
TGTGCCTGGAGTCGGGACAGGCCTGGTTCACCCCTCCACTTT
CAWSRDRPGSPLHF
>TRBD2|few|TRBV11-2|TRBJ2-5
TGTGCCAGCAGCGCCGGAGCGAGTAGCGGGGTCGAAGAGACCCAGTACTTC
CASSAGASSGVEETQYF
>NA|NA|TRBV18|TRBJ1-2
TGTGCCAGCTCCGCAGGAGTCGGGGGCGGCTACACCTTC
CASSAGVGGGYTF
>NA|few|TRBV4-3|TRBJ1-6
TGCGCCAGCAGCCACGGGAAAAATTCACCCCTCCACTTT
CASSHGKNSPLHF
>NA|many|TRBV30|TRBJ1-2
TGTGCCTCCTCCCGGCAGGGATTCTATGGCTACACCTTC
CASSRQGFYGYTF
>NA|NA|TRBV29-1|TRBJ1-1
TGCAGCGTTGGAGTCAAAGGCGGGTTCACTGAAGCTTTCTTT
CSVGVKGGFTEAFF
>NA|NA|TRBV7-2|TRBJ2-1
TGTGCCAGCAGCTGGACCCGGAGCTCCTACAATGAGCAGTTCTTC
CASSWTRSSYNEQFF
>TRBD1|few|TRBV30|TRBJ1-6
TGTGCCTGGAGTCTTAATCAGGGGGTAATGAATTCACCCCTCCACTTT
CAWSLNQGVMNSPLHF
>TRBD2|few|TRBV2|TRBJ2-2
TGTGCCAGCTACACTAGCGGGGGGGCATACACCGGGGAGCTGTTTTTT
CASYTSGGAYTGELFF
>TRBD1|few|TRBV28|TRBJ1-4
TGTGCCAGCAGTTTAGGTGTGGCAGGGGGCAACGAAAAACTGTTTTTT
CASSLGVAGGNEKLFF
>TRBD1|NA|TRBV12-5|TRBJ2-5
TGTGCTAGTGGTCAGACAGGGGGGAGAACGGAGACCCAGTACTTC
CASGQTGGRTETQYF
>NA|many|TRBV7-2|TRBJ1-1
TGTGCCAGCAGCTTAGCCAGACAGTATGAAGCTTTCTTT
CASSLARQYEAFF
>TRBD1|few|TRBV7-2|TRBJ2-7
TGTGCCAGCAGCCTCACAGGGGTAGGGGGCTACGAGCAGTACTTC
CASSLTGVGGYEQYF
>NA|NA|TRBV7-2|TRBJ2-2
TGTGCCAGCAGCTTAGAGGGGAACACCGGGGAGCTGTTTTTT
CASSLEGNTGELFF
>NA|NA|TRBV2|TRBJ1-3
TGTGCCAGCAGTGAAACCCAATTCTCTGGAAACACCATATATTTT
CASSETQFSGNTIYF
>NA|once|TRBV9|TRBJ1-1
TGTGCCAGCAGCGCGGACCCGAGGGACACTGAAGCTTTCTTT
CASSADPRDTEAFF
>NA|NA|TRBV10-3|TRBJ2-2
TGTGCCATCAGTGGTATAGGGGCCGGGGAGCTGTTTTTT
CAISGIGAGELFF
>TRBD1|few|TRBV25-1|TRBJ1-2
TGTGCCAGCAGTGACGCGGGACAGGGTCATGGCTACACCTTC
CASSDAGQGHGYTF
>NA|few|TRBV9|TRBJ1-5
TGTGCCAGCAGCGTAGCTGGGGGAGTGAATCAGCCCCAGCATTTT
CASSVAGGVNQPQHF
>NA|NA|TRBV29-1|TRBJ1-3
TGCAGCGTTGGGGGACGGGACGCGGACCCAAACACCATATATTTT
CSVGGRDADPNTIYF
>NA|NA|TRBV5-5|TRBJ2-2
TGTGCCAGCAGCTTTGCAACTAACACCGGGGAGCTGTTTTTT
CASSFATNTGELFF
>TRBD1|few|TRBV25-1|TRBJ2-5
TGTGCCAGCAACCCGGGACAGGGGGCTTGGACCCAGTACTTC
CASNPGQGAWTQYF
>TRBD1|NA|TRBV7-2|TRBJ1-6
TGTGCCAGCAGCCCGATAGGACAGGGGGGAAATTCACCCCTCCACTTT
CASSPIGQGGNSPLHF
>TRBD1|few|TRBV4-1|TRBJ1-3
TGCGCCAGCAGCCAAGCTGACGGGACAGTACCTGGAAACACCATATATTTT
CASSQADGTVPGNTIYF
>TRBD2|few|TRBV5-4|TRBJ2-3
TGTGCCAGCAGGGCAGGACTAGCCGGAAGGAGCACAGATACGCAGTATTTT
CASRAGLAGRSTDTQYF
>NA|NA|TRBV7-9|TRBJ2-7
TGTGCCAGCAGCCTAGGTCCGAATCGGGCTTACGAGCAGTACTTC
CASSLGPNRAYEQYF
>NA|few|TRBV6-1|TRBJ1-2
TGTGCCAGCGGTCGGACAGACAATCTCTATGGCTACACCTTC
CASGRTDNLYGYTF
>TRBD2|few|TRBV5-1|TRBJ2-1
TGCGCCAGCAGCTTGGGAGTCGGGGGACTAGGGGTCGATGAGCAGTTCTTC
CASSLGVGGLGVDEQFF
>NA|NA|TRBV6-5|TRBJ1-1
TGTGCCAGCAGAATCAGTTACGGCACTGAAGCTTTCTTT
CASRISYGTEAFF
>NA|few|TRBV6-5|TRBJ1-2
TGTGCCAGCAGTTGGGCGGGGACTAACTATGGCTACACCTTC
CASSWAGTNYGYTF
>TRBD1|few|TRBV27|TRBJ2-3
TGTGCCAGCACCTCAGCCGGGACAGGGGCATCAGATACGCAGTATTTT
CASTSAGTGASDTQYF
>TRBD1|few|TRBV5-6|TRBJ2-7
TGTGCCAGCAGCCAAGGACAGGGGCGCTACGAGCAGTACTTC
CASSQGQGRYEQYF
>NA|few|TRBV29-1|TRBJ1-5
TGCAGCGTTAGTTCAGGTAGCAATCAGCCCCAGCATTTT
CSVSSGSNQPQHF
>NA|few|TRBV5-6|TRBJ1-2
TGTGCCAGCAGCTTGGCCTTGAGTGGCTACACCTTC
CASSLALSGYTF
>NA|many|TRBV7-9|TRBJ1-2
TGTGCCAGCAGCTTAGGACAGTCTCCTAACTATGGCTACACCTTC
CASSLGQSPNYGYTF
>NA|NA|TRBV5-4|TRBJ2-1
TGTGCCAGCAGCTTGGGGGGCGCGAGGGGCCACAATGAGCAGTTCTTC
CASSLGGARGHNEQFF
>TRBD2|NA|TRBV10-2|TRBJ2-5
TGCGCCAGCCGTGGACTAGGACTAGAGACCCAGTACTTC
CASRGLGLETQYF
>NA|NA|TRBV5-1|TRBJ2-7
TGCGCCAGCAGCTATCCCGGTTTGGACGAGCAGTACTTC
CASSYPGLDEQYF
>NA|NA|TRBV10-2|TRBJ1-1
TGCGCCACCAGGATAGGTGATACTGAAGCTTTCTTT
CATRIGDTEAFF
>NA|NA|TRBV14|TRBJ1-2
TGTGCCAGCAGCCGTGACCTGGGCCAGCTCTATGGCTACACCTTC
CASSRDLGQLYGYTF
>NA|few|TRBV11-2|TRBJ1-3
TGTGCCAGCAGACCTTCGAGGTTCTCTGGAAACACCATATATTTT
CASRPSRFSGNTIYF
>NA|NA|TRBV30|TRBJ1-6
TGTGCTCGTCGATACAGGGCCCGCTCCTATAATTCACCCCTCCACTTT
CARRYRARSYNSPLHF